A single sample gave rise to the 32 T cell receptor beta chains below, sequenced in a study of PD-L1 blockade in urothelial cancer. Here immunoSEQ multiplex PCR was the method, and the copy in TCRdb shows in-frame clones only, minus some. The repertoire includes roughly 63,000 clones, approximately 80% of them detected once, and under 3.5% sits in the top ten. Time point indicated: pretreatment peripheral blood. Material: PBMCs, obtained around atezolizumab (anti-PD-L1) treatment. The origin of the receptors is a man in his 70s with urothelial cancer.

The table lists this clone with a few counts. CDR3 DNA sequence: TGTGCCAGCAGCCGACAGGATGTCTATGGCTACACCTTC. Translating gives CASSRQDVYGYTF. This chain uses TRBV5-5 with TRBJ1-2, with D possibly being TRBD1 (6 bases). CDR1 is SGHKS and CDR2 is YYEKEE in the germline V gene (reference sequence). The CDR3 is 13 amino acids. Trimming pared 4 bases from V and 4 bases from J, leaving 11 bases between.

The chain recombines TRBV21-1 with TRBJ1-1; the DNA was not compared with TRBD1, the D call given in the table. TRBV21-1 constitutes a pseudogene. The CDR3 runs 13 residues. CDR3 sequence: CASSWTGNTEAFF. The DNA of the CDR3 is TGTGCCAGCAGTTGGACAGGGAACACTGAAGCTTTCTTT.

The chain couples TRBV18 to TRBJ2-3; TRBD2 matches 9 bases. The trim removed 5 bases at V and 4 bases at J, leaving 13 bases unmatched. Per the germline V gene, CDR1 is KGHSH and CDR2 is LQKENI. The CDR3 totals 17 residues. The DNA for the CDR3 is TGTGCCAGCTCAGCGGGGCGAGCGGGAGGTGTGGCAGATACGCAGTATTTT. Encoded protein: CASSAGRAGGVADTQYF. Looking up the rest from reference TRBV18 and TRBJ2-3 gives the full variable domain: NAGVMQNPRHLVRRRGQEARLRCSPMKGHSHVYWYRQLPEEGLKFMVYLQKENIIDESGMPKERFSAEFPKEGPSILRIQQVVRGDSAAYFCASSAGRAGGVADTQYFGPGTRLTVL.

The rearrangement links TRBV9 to TRBJ2-1; the D gene is possibly TRBD2 (5 bases). CDR1 and CDR2 (germline): SGDLS, YYNGEE. V was shortened by 0 bases and J by 6 bases, with 13 bases between the two germline ends. The CDR3 is made up of 15 amino acids. CDR3 DNA sequence: TGTGCCAGCAGCGTAGCTTGGACTCGCGCCAATGAGCAGTTCTTC. It yields the protein CASSVAWTRANEQFF. Drawing the rest from reference TRBV9 and TRBJ2-1, the complete variable domain is DSGVTQTPKHLITATGQRVTLRCSPRSGDLSVYWYQQSLDQGLQFLIQYYNGEERAKGNILERFSAQQFPDLHSELNLSSLELGDSALYFCASSVAWTRANEQFFGPGTRLTVL.

This chain connects TRBV5-1 to TRBJ2-5, with 10 bases lining up with TRBD2. The V and J ends lost 4 bases and 5 bases, in that order; junction bases with no gene match: 11. Germline V gene data show CDR1 as SGHRS and CDR2 as YFSETQ. The CDR3 length is 16 residues. CDR3 residues: CASSPDLAGGGETQYF. CDR3 nucleotides: TGCGCCAGCAGCCCAGATTTAGCGGGAGGTGGGGAGACCCAGTACTTC.

The chain uses TRBV7-6 and TRBJ1-4; D might be TRBD1 (5 bases). The germline V gene encodes CDR1 SGHVS and CDR2 FNYEAQ. The CDR3 is made up of 15 amino acids. Between the trimmed V and J ends, which lost 5 bases and 3 bases, there was a span of 13 bases. The CDR3 DNA is TGTGCCAGCAGCCAGGGAACAGTATCTAATGAAAAACTGTTTTTT. Protein product: CASSQGTVSNEKLFF.

This clone has only a few counts. CDR3 sequence: CASSPRGVRETEAFF. CDR3 nucleotides: TGTGCCAGCAGCCCGCGGGGCGTACGGGAAACTGAAGCTTTCTTT. The rearrangement joins TRBV9 to TRBJ1-1; tentative D call: TRBD1 (5 bases). The germline V gene encodes CDR1 SGDLS and CDR2 YYNGEE. V gave up 4 bases and J gave up 5 bases, with 18 bases separating them. The length of the CDR3 is 15 residues. Complete variable domain (other parts from reference TRBV9 and TRBJ1-1): DSGVTQTPKHLITATGQRVTLRCSPRSGDLSVYWYQQSLDQGLQFLIQYYNGEERAKGNILERFSAQQFPDLHSELNLSSLELGDSALYFCASSPRGVRETEAFFGQGTRLTVV.

A few counts support this clone. CDR3 residues: CSAMNSYGYTF. CDR3 in DNA: TGCAGCGCTATGAACAGCTATGGCTACACCTTC. The chain recombines TRBV29-1 with TRBJ1-2; D ambiguous. Germline V CDR1 and CDR2: SQVTM, ANQGSEA. The CDR3 has 11 amino acids. Deletions cut 7 bases from V and 4 bases from J, with 10 bases between.

The chain has TRBV21-1 and TRBJ2-2; whether TRBD2, the table's D call, matches the DNA was not checked. TRBV21-1 is an annotated pseudogene. There are 17 residues in the CDR3. The CDR3 is CASSKGLLAGDRGELFF. The CDR3 DNA reads TGTGCCAGCAGCAAAGGTCTGCTAGCGGGAGATCGCGGGGAGCTGTTTTTT.

The V and J genes are TRBV7-9 and TRBJ1-1; tentative D call: TRBD1 (5 bases). This CDR3 contains 15 residues. CDR1 is SEHNR, CDR2 FQNEAQ, per germline (reference sequence). Trimming cost V 8 bases and J 2 bases, with 18 bases left between them. CDR3: CASRWGATVNTEAFF. In nucleotides, the CDR3 is TGTGCCAGCCGTTGGGGCGCGACGGTTAACACTGAAGCTTTCTTT. Together with reference TRBV7-9 and TRBJ1-1, the CDR3 gives the full variable domain: DTGVSQNPRHKITKRGQNVTFRCDPISEHNRLYWYRQTLGQGPEFLTYFQNEAQLEKSRLLSDRFSAERPKGSFSTLEIQRTEQGDSAMYLCASRWGATVNTEAFFGQGTRLTVV.

This clone turned up a few times. The V and J genes are TRBV10-3 and TRBJ2-1; TRBD2 matches at 13 bases. Germline values: CDR1 ENHRY, CDR2 SYGVKD. The CDR3 contains 17 residues. Germline trimming cut 6 bases from V and 0 bases from J; bases unmatched to any gene: 5. CDR3 DNA sequence: TGTGCCATCAGGCCCCGGACTAGCGGGAGCTCCTACAATGAGCAGTTCTTC. It encodes CAIRPRTSGSSYNEQFF.

With regard to this clone: Compared with germline, one end of the junction differs, possibly owing to a read error. The chain is built from TRBV6-1 and TRBJ2-1; D is possibly TRBD2 (6 bases). The CDR3 spans 16 residues. Germline V gene lookup returns CDR1 MNHNS and CDR2 SASEGT. The CDR3 spells CASSEGSGGGTSFSIF. The CDR3 coding sequence is TGTGCCAGCAGTGAAGGATCAGGTGGGGGAACTAGCTTCTCTATCTTC.

The genes are TRBV5-1 and TRBJ2-3, with D perhaps matching TRBD2 (6 bases). Trimming stripped 7 bases from V and 4 bases from J, with 10 bases between. Germline V gives CDR1 SGHRS, CDR2 YFSETQ. The CDR3 totals 12 residues. This CDR3 reads CASRGNADTQYF. In nucleotides, the CDR3 is TGCGCCAGCCGCGGGAACGCAGATACGCAGTATTTT.

The chain links TRBV6-5 to TRBJ2-3; TRBD1 matches 8 bases. The trim removed 2 bases at V and 3 bases at J, leaving 4 bases unmatched. The CDR3 extends over 15 amino acids. Germline CDR1 is MNHEY and CDR2 is SVGAGI. For the CDR3, the DNA is TGTGCCAGCAGTTACGGAACAGGGGGAACAGATACGCAGTATTTT. Amino acids: CASSYGTGGTDTQYF.

The rearrangement uses TRBV7-9 and TRBJ2-7; the match to TRBD1 covers 9 bases. V lost 5 bases to trimming and J lost 5 bases; unmatched junction nucleotides: 16. CDR1 is SEHNR, CDR2 FQNEAQ, per germline (reference sequence). The CDR3 is 17 amino acids. The CDR3: CASSPMGLGTGYHEQYF. The CDR3 bases are TGTGCCAGCAGCCCCATGGGGCTAGGGACAGGGTACCACGAGCAGTACTTC. The complete variable domain, with remaining parts taken from reference TRBV7-9 and TRBJ2-7, reads DTGVSQNPRHKITKRGQNVTFRCDPISEHNRLYWYRQTLGQGPEFLTYFQNEAQLEKSRLLSDRFSAERPKGSFSTLEIQRTEQGDSAMYLCASSPMGLGTGYHEQYFGPGTRLTVT.

This clone has only one observation. The chain joins TRBV9 to TRBJ1-1; D gene ambiguous. The germline V gene encodes CDR1 SGDLS and CDR2 YYNGEE. The CDR3 totals 13 residues. The V end lost 3 bases, the J end lost 0 bases, and 6 bases lay between the germline ends. CDR3 in DNA: TGTGCCAGCAGCGCGGGGATGAACACTGAAGCTTTCTTT. Residues: CASSAGMNTEAFF. Based on the CDR3 plus reference TRBV9 and TRBJ1-1, the full variable domain is DSGVTQTPKHLITATGQRVTLRCSPRSGDLSVYWYQQSLDQGLQFLIQYYNGEERAKGNILERFSAQQFPDLHSELNLSSLELGDSALYFCASSAGMNTEAFFGQGTRLTVV.

The chain combines TRBV5-1 with TRBJ2-1, with 11 positions matching TRBD2. The V and J ends lost 2 bases and 13 bases, in that order; junction bases with no gene match: 5. The CDR3 is made up of 13 amino acids. Looked up from germline, CDR1 is SGHRS and CDR2 is YFSETQ. This CDR3 is CASSLGTSGSQFF. The CDR3 coding sequence is TGCGCCAGCAGCTTAGGGACTAGCGGAAGCCAGTTCTTC.

This clone was seen a handful of times. The chain combines TRBV4-1 with TRBJ2-2, with unresolved D. V lost 0 bases and J lost 1, with 6 bases in between. Germline V gene lookup returns CDR1 MGHRA and CDR2 YSYEKL. This CDR3 comprises 15 residues. DNA for the CDR3: TGCGCCAGCAGCCAAGAACTGAGGAACACCGGGGAGCTGTTTTTT. It codes for CASSQELRNTGELFF.

This clone was picked up one time. The CDR3 region is CASSRTGGVFYTEAFF. CDR3 bases: TGTGCCAGCAGCCGGACAGGGGGCGTTTTTTACACTGAAGCTTTCTTT. The genes are TRBV28 and TRBJ1-1, with 11 bases identical to TRBD1. V lost 6 bases, J lost 3 bases, and 9 bases stayed unmatched. Germline lookup yields CDR1 MDHEN and CDR2 SYDVKM. The CDR3 loop spans 16 amino acids.

This chain links TRBV27 with TRBJ2-1, with D maybe TRBD1 (6 bases). CDR1 and CDR2 from the germline V gene are MNHEY and SMNVEV (reference sequence). This CDR3 contains 15 residues. V dropped 1 base and J dropped 3 bases, with 10 bases sitting between them. The CDR3 here is CASSLYRTDYNEQFF. The CDR3 bases are TGTGCCAGCAGTTTATATCGGACAGACTACAATGAGCAGTTCTTC.

The chain has TRBV25-1 and TRBJ1-1, with D maybe TRBD1 (5 bases). The V end was cut by 2 bases, the J end by 7 bases, with 14 bases between. CDR1 and CDR2 (germline): MGHDK, SYGVNS. The CDR3 extends over 14 amino acids. DNA for the CDR3: TGTGCCAGCAGTGAAGGAGCGGGGCTGGGTGAAGCTTTCTTT. As protein: CASSEGAGLGEAFF.

This clone has just a few counts. This chain links TRBV30 with TRBJ1-3; 9 bases are shared with TRBD1. The germline gives CDR1 GTSNPN, CDR2 SVGIG (reference sequence). There are 13 residues in the CDR3. V lost 5 bases and J lost 4; bases outside the gene matches: 3. For the CDR3, the DNA is TGTGCCTGGGGACAGGGGTGGGGAAACACCATATATTTT. Amino acids: CAWGQGWGNTIYF.

This clone was detected once. The V gene is TRBV28, the J gene TRBJ1-1; D might be TRBD1 (6 bases). The germline CDR1 and CDR2 sequences are MDHEN and SYDVKM. CDR3 size: 14 residues. Trimming shortened V by 3 bases and J by 4 bases, and 12 bases separated the two germline ends. The CDR3 coding sequence is TGTGCCAGCAGTTTGCGGGGGGCGCGCACTGAAGCTTTCTTT. This sequence encodes CASSLRGARTEAFF.

This clone was detected only a few times. This chain links TRBV21-1 with TRBJ1-2; the tabulated D call, TRBD1, remains unverified against the DNA. TRBV21-1 has pseudogene status. The CDR3 covers 13 residues. The CDR3 region is CASSPRQGPGYTF. CDR3 DNA: TGTGCCAGCAGCCCACGACAGGGGCCTGGCTACACCTTC.

This clone was seen once. J is TRBJ2-5 and V is TRBV5-4, with D possibly matching TRBD2 (6 bases). The CDR3 totals 15 residues. Germline CDR1 SGHNT, CDR2 YYREEE (reference sequence). Trimming cost V 5 bases and J 5 bases, with 19 bases left between them. The CDR3 sequence is CASSSDSKGRETQYF. For the CDR3, the DNA is TGTGCCAGCAGTTCGGACTCGAAGGGGAGGGAGACCCAGTACTTC.

V gene TRBV27 combines with J gene TRBJ2-4; weak D call: TRBD1 (5 bases). Germline V CDR1 and CDR2: MNHEY, SMNVEV (reference sequence). The CDR3 is 15 amino acids. The ends were cut back, 7 bases at V and 4 bases at J, with 17 bases in the middle. The CDR3 DNA reads TGTGCCAGCATTCCTTTGACAGTTGCTAAAAACATTCAGTACTTC. This sequence encodes CASIPLTVAKNIQYF.

The CDR3 nucleotides read TGTGCCAGCAGCGCGGGAGAAGATCTGAGCACAGATACGCAGTATTTT. Protein sequence: CASSAGEDLSTDTQYF. The chain recombines TRBV11-3 with TRBJ2-3; TRBD2 aligns across 7 bases. Per the germline V gene, CDR1 is SGHNT and CDR2 is YENEEA. The CDR3 runs to 16 residues. The V gene end was trimmed by 5 bases and the J gene end by 0 bases; junction bases not matched to a gene: 8.

The gene calls are TRBV9 and TRBJ1-2, with D possibly being TRBD1 (6 bases). The germline V gene has CDR1 SGDLS and CDR2 YYNGEE. Trimming left V 0 bases short and J 1 base short, with 10 bases between. The CDR3 extends over 15 amino acids. This CDR3 is CASSVADSLNYGYTF. The CDR3 DNA is TGTGCCAGCAGCGTAGCGGACAGCCTTAACTATGGCTACACCTTC.

The chain couples TRBV5-1 to TRBJ2-7; 9 bases match TRBD2. The CDR3 runs to 15 residues. Germline V gene sequence: CDR1 SGHRS, CDR2 YFSETQ. With 0 bases clipped from V and 4 bases from J, the junction kept 5 bases outside the gene matches. The CDR3 is CASSLGAGLAYEQYF. The CDR3 nucleotides read TGCGCCAGCAGCTTGGGAGCGGGACTAGCTTACGAGCAGTACTTC.

DNA of the CDR3: TGTGCCAGCAGCGTAGGGGACAGGGGTGGCTACAATGAGCAGTTCTTC. Translated, it gives CASSVGDRGGYNEQFF. The chain carries TRBV9 and TRBJ2-1, with TRBD1 matching 10 bases. V shed 0 bases and J 3 bases; nucleotides not matched to a gene: 3. The CDR3 has 16 amino acids. The germline CDR1 and CDR2 sequences are SGDLS and YYNGEE.

The rearrangement uses TRBV28 and TRBJ2-1; the D gene is possibly TRBD1 (5 bases). The CDR3 has 13 amino acids. V was trimmed by 6 bases and J by 5 bases, leaving 11 bases between them. CDR1 and CDR2 (germline): MDHEN, SYDVKM. The DNA of the CDR3 is TGTGCCAGCAGCACAGGATTGCACAATGAGCAGTTCTTC. This codes for CASSTGLHNEQFF.

The CDR3, as DNA: TGTGCCAGTAGTAGGGACAGGGGAGCAGATACGCAGTATTTT. Its protein is CASSRDRGADTQYF. The chain joins TRBV19 to TRBJ2-3; 10 bases align to TRBD1. With V trimmed by 4 bases and J by 4 bases, 2 bases remained unmatched. The CDR3 sequence is 14 residues long. Germline CDR1 reads LNHDA; CDR2 reads SQIVND (reference sequence).